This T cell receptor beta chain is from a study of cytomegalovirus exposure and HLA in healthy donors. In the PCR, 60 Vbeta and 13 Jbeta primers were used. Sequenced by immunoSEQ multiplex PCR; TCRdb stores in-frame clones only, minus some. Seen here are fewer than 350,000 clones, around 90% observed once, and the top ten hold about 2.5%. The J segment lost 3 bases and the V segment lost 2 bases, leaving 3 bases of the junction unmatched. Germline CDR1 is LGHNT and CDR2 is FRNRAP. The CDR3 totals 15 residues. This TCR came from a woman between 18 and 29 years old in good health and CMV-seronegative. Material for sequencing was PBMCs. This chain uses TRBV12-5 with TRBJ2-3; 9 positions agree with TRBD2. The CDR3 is CASGLLLAGTDTQYF. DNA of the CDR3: TGTGCTAGTGGTTTGCTCCTAGCGGGGACAGATACGCAGTATTTT.